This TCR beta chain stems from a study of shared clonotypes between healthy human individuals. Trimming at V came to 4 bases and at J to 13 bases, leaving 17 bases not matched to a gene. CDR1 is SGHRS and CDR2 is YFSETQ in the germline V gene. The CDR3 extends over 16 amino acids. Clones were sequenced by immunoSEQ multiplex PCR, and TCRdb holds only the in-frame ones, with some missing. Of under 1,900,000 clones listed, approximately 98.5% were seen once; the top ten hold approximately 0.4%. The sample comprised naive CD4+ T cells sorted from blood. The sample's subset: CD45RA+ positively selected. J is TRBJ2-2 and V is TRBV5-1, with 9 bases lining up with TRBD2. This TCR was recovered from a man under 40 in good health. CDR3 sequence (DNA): TGCGCCAGCAGCCTTGATAGCGGGAGCCCCGGAGGATTGCTGTTTTTT. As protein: CASSLDSGSPGGLLFF.